The rows below give T cell receptor beta chains drawn from one sample of a study of T cell responses to AZD1222 COVID-19 vaccine. Using immunoSEQ multiplex PCR, the repertoire was profiled, and TCRdb retains in-frame clones only, with some absent. Of 95,000 to 150,000 clones listed, almost 95% are singletons. This sample comprised peripheral blood, obtained on day 0 of AZD1222 vaccination. These receptors were collected from an adult in good health. Both conserved end residues are part of each CDR3. D genes are given only for firm matches. A row's size may be missing; if present it is once, few, many or a size class.

V	J	D	size	DNA	CDR3
TRBV30	TRBJ2-1	NA	NA	TGTGCCTGGAGGGAGCACTTCGGGAATGAGCAGTTCTTC	CAWREHFGNEQFF
TRBV5-1	TRBJ1-2	NA	NA	TGCGCCAGCAGCCCGACAAGGGAATATGGCTACACCTTC	CASSPTREYGYTF
TRBV6-6	TRBJ2-3	TRBD1	NA	TGTGCCAGCAGTCGACAGGGGTTCGCAAGTCCAGATACGCAGTATTTT	CASSRQGFASPDTQYF
TRBV6-5	TRBJ1-6	TRBD1	NA	TGTGCCAGCAGATCGGGGACAGTTATTTACCCACCCCTCCACTTT	CASRSGTVIYPPLHF
TRBV5-1	TRBJ2-2	NA	NA	TGCGCCAGCAGCCGCCCGGGACTCGACACCGGGGAGCTGTTTTTT	CASSRPGLDTGELFF
TRBV5-8	TRBJ1-5	NA	NA	TGTGCCAGCAGCTTGGCCATATGGGCCGTTGGCAATCAGCCCCAGCATTTT	CASSLAIWAVGNQPQHF
TRBV7-9	TRBJ2-1	TRBD2	NA	TGTGCCAGCAGCCCCCGGACTAGCGGTTACAATGAGCAGTTCTTC	CASSPRTSGYNEQFF
TRBV5-1	TRBJ1-5	TRBD1	once	TGCGCCAGCAGCCCCGGACAGGGCAGTCAGCCCCAGCATTTT	CASSPGQGSQPQHF
TRBV30	TRBJ2-5	NA	NA	TGTGCCTGGATCCCCTCTTGGGAGACCCAGTACTTC	CAWIPSWETQYF
TRBV2	TRBJ2-1	NA	NA	TGTGCCAGCAGCTTGTCCCCACTAGCCGGGGAGCAGTTCTTC	CASSLSPLAGEQFF
TRBV7-9	TRBJ2-3	NA	NA	TGTGCCAGCAGCCCCGCGGGGACTGGCACAGATACGCAGTATTTT	CASSPAGTGTDTQYF
TRBV13	TRBJ1-1	NA	NA	TGTGCCAGCAGCCGCACCGGGACACCGATGAACACTGAAGCTTTCTTT	CASSRTGTPMNTEAFF
TRBV5-1	TRBJ1-6	NA	NA	TGCGCCAGCAGCTTGCAAGGTGGAATAGGGAATAATTCACCCCTCCACTTT	CASSLQGGIGNNSPLHF
TRBV3-1/TRBV3-2	TRBJ2-3	TRBD2	NA	TGTGCCAGCAGCCAGAGCGGGGTTCCAGATACGCAGTATTTT	CASSQSGVPDTQYF
TRBV6-5	TRBJ1-2	TRBD1	NA	TGTGCCAGCAGTTATTCGACAGGGGGTCCCTATGGCTACACCTTC	CASSYSTGGPYGYTF
TRBV10-1	TRBJ2-2	NA	NA	TGCGCCAGCAGCGTCGTGGGGGCCGGGGAGCTGTTTTTT	CASSVVGAGELFF
TRBV14	TRBJ2-5	NA	NA	TGTGCCAGCAGCCTCATCGGGCCCCCGCAAGAGACCCAGTACTTC	CASSLIGPPQETQYF
TRBV6-2/TRBV6-3	TRBJ1-5	TRBD1	NA	TGTGCCAGCAGTTACTCGCACGGTTTTCGCGACAGGGAACATCAGCCCCAGCATTTT	CASSYSHGFRDREHQPQHF
TRBV29-1	TRBJ2-3	NA	NA	TGCAGCGGCTGGCAGGGATGGTTGAAAGATACGCAGTATTTT	CSGWQGWLKDTQYF
TRBV11-3	TRBJ1-2	TRBD1	NA	TGTGCCAGCAGCTTCGGGGACAGGGCTGCTGGCTACACCTTC	CASSFGDRAAGYTF
TRBV12-3/TRBV12-4	TRBJ1-4	NA	once	TGTGCCAGCTCAACAGGGCTAAATGAAAAACTGTTTTTT	CASSTGLNEKLFF
TRBV21-1	TRBJ2-1	NA	NA	TGTGCCAGCAGCCCTAAGGGGAGACAGGGGGTCAGGACACAGTACAATGAGCAGTTCTTC	CASSPKGRQGVRTQYNEQFF
TRBV14	TRBJ1-1	NA	NA	TGTGCCAGCAGCCAAGTGGGGGTTCCTATTTATGAAGCTTTCTTT	CASSQVGVPIYEAFF
TRBV9	TRBJ2-1	NA	NA	TGTGCCAGCAGCGCGAACCAGGGTAACCAAGAGCAGTTCTTC	CASSANQGNQEQFF
TRBV7-9	TRBJ1-1	NA	NA	TGTGCCAGCAGCTTAATAAGGACTGAAGCTTTCTTT	CASSLIRTEAFF
TRBV5-6	TRBJ1-3	NA	once	TGTGCCAGCAGCTTGGGTTGGGGCTCTGGAAACACCATATATTTT	CASSLGWGSGNTIYF
TRBV27	TRBJ2-2	TRBD2	NA	TGTGCCAGCAATACGGGGGGGGACACCGGGGAGCTGTTTTTT	CASNTGGDTGELFF
TRBV4-3	TRBJ1-2	NA	NA	TGCGCCAGCAGCCAAACCGGGGAGTATGGCTACACCTTC	CASSQTGEYGYTF
TRBV5-4	TRBJ1-2	TRBD1	NA	TGTGCCAGCAGCTTGGCCTTTGAGAGACAGGGGTCTGGAGGCTACACCTTC	CASSLAFERQGSGGYTF
TRBV7-3	TRBJ2-1	TRBD2	NA	TGTGCCAGCAGCTTAGGTGGCGGGAGAACGAATGAGCAGTTCTTC	CASSLGGGRTNEQFF
TRBV10-1	TRBJ1-1	NA	NA	TGCGCCAGCAGTGAGACACCGTGGGGAGCTGAAGCTTTCTTT	CASSETPWGAEAFF
TRBV18	TRBJ1-5	NA	NA	TGTGCCAGCTCACCAAGGGGGAACCTCAATCAGCCCCAGCATTTT	CASSPRGNLNQPQHF
TRBV11-2	TRBJ1-3	NA	NA	TGTGCCAGCAGTGCGGAGGGGGGTGTGGACTCTGGAAACACCATATATTTT	CASSAEGGVDSGNTIYF
TRBV27	TRBJ1-1	NA	NA	TGTGCCAGCAGTCCCAGGGCCCCCTACAGCGGCACTGAAGCTTTCTTT	CASSPRAPYSGTEAFF
TRBV11-3	TRBJ2-1	NA	NA	TGTGCCAGCAGCTCCGACGAGACCTACAATGAGCAGTTCTTC	CASSSDETYNEQFF
TRBV6-2/TRBV6-3	TRBJ1-2	TRBD1	NA	TGTGCCAGCAGCCTCCGGGACAGGGACTATGGCTACACCTTC	CASSLRDRDYGYTF
TRBV11-3	TRBJ2-1	NA	NA	TGTGCCAGCAGCTCAACGGTGTTTAGCAATGAGCAGTTCTTC	CASSSTVFSNEQFF
TRBV10-3	TRBJ2-3	NA	NA	TGTGCCATCAGTGAAACAGGGTCGGGTACAGATACGCAGTATTTT	CAISETGSGTDTQYF
TRBV10-3	TRBJ2-7	TRBD1	NA	TGTGCCATCAGTGAGGTACAGGGGCTTACTTACGAGCAGTACTTC	CAISEVQGLTYEQYF
TRBV7-3	TRBJ1-2	NA	NA	TGTGCCAGCAGCGCCGGGACCATGACTCCCTCGGGCGGCTACACCTTC	CASSAGTMTPSGGYTF
TRBV7-2	TRBJ1-5	NA	NA	TGTGCCAGCAGCTTAGTCGGGGGTCAGCCCCAGCATTTT	CASSLVGGQPQHF
TRBV9	TRBJ1-3	NA	NA	TGTGCCAGCAGCGTCAGCTCTGGAAACACCATATATTTT	CASSVSSGNTIYF
TRBV7-8	TRBJ1-4	NA	NA	TGTGCCAGCAGCTCCCCCCGGGGCGCTAATGAAAAACTGTTTTTT	CASSSPRGANEKLFF
TRBV11-1	TRBJ1-1	NA	NA	TGTGCCAGCAGCTTAATAGGAGGGGGTTCGAACACTGAAGCTTTCTTT	CASSLIGGGSNTEAFF
TRBV19	TRBJ2-5	NA	once	TGTGCCAGTAGTATAGCGGGCATGGAGACCCAGTACTTC	CASSIAGMETQYF
TRBV20-1	TRBJ2-4	NA	NA	TGCAGTGCCCTCCGGACCATTCAGTACTTC	CSALRTIQYF
TRBV4-1	TRBJ2-1	NA	NA	TGCGCCAGCTCGTTAGGGGGGGCGGGCAATGAGCAGTTCTTC	CASSLGGAGNEQFF
TRBV7-6	TRBJ1-4	NA	NA	TGTGCCAGCAGCACAACTGCGGACAGCACAACTAATGAAAAACTGTTTTTT	CASSTTADSTTNEKLFF
TRBV3-1/TRBV3-2	TRBJ1-6	NA	NA	TGTGCCAGCAGCCAAGGGATTTACTCCTATAATTCACCCCTCCACTTT	CASSQGIYSYNSPLHF
TRBV27	TRBJ1-2	NA	once	TGTGCCAGCAGTCCCGGACAGCACGATGCCCTTTATGGCTACACCTTC	CASSPGQHDALYGYTF
TRBV5-6	TRBJ1-2	TRBD1	NA	TGTGCCAGCAGCTGGGGACAGGTATTGGGGCAAAATGGCTACACCTTC	CASSWGQVLGQNGYTF
TRBV27	TRBJ1-1	TRBD1	once	TGTGCCAGCAGCTCAATACCCCGACTTGGAACAGGGGGGGAAGCTTTCTTT	CASSSIPRLGTGGEAFF
TRBV6-1	TRBJ1-1	NA	NA	TGTGCCAGCAGTGAAGACAGGGCGGACACTGAAGCTTTCTTT	CASSEDRADTEAFF
TRBV7-2	TRBJ2-3	TRBD2	NA	TGTGCCAGCAGCCTAGCGGCCGTGGGGGGAGATACGCAGTATTTT	CASSLAAVGGDTQYF
TRBV2	TRBJ2-5	NA	NA	TGTGCCAGCTCTCCCGGGGCTTCGGCATCTCAAGAGACCCAGTACTTC	CASSPGASASQETQYF